The 3 T cell receptor beta chains listed next were all sequenced from one sample in a study of T cell repertoires in cytomegalovirus infection. TCRdb processed the reads anew with MiXCR; each CDR3 protein has one entry. The sample includes a few hundred thousand distinct CDR3 sequences, about 30% seen only once; the top ten take approximately 13%. The sequencing sample was made of PBMCs. The receptors were gathered from a human donor in good health (CMV status not recorded). Some clones in this sample may be carry-over from other donors' samples.

This clonotype was detected only a few times. J is TRBJ2-1 and V is TRBV5-6; 13 bases are a match to TRBD2. This CDR3 is 16 amino acids long. The V and J ends lost 4 bases and 10 bases, in that order; junction bases with no gene match: 11. In germline, CDR1 is SGHDT, CDR2 YYEEEE. Here the CDR3 DNA reads TGTGCCAGCAGCCCAATTACTAGCGGGAGGGCCGACGAGCAGTTCTTC. Amino acid sequence: CASSPITSGRADEQFF.

This clonotype occurred many times. The chain joins TRBV7-2 to TRBJ1-4, with TRBD1 matching over 7 bases. Per germline, CDR1 SGHTA and CDR2 FQGNSA. The CDR3 loop spans 14 amino acids. The J segment lost 4 bases and the V segment lost 6 bases, leaving 5 bases of the junction unmatched. CDR3 region: CASSRGTVNEKLFF. CDR3 sequence (DNA): TGTGCCAGCAGTCGCGGGACAGTTAATGAAAAACTGTTTTTT.

The V call is TRBV2, the J call TRBJ1-2, with unresolved D. This CDR3 has 14 residues. V lost 6 bases and J lost 2, with 13 bases in between. Germline values: CDR1 SNHLY, CDR2 FYNNEI. CDR3 bases: TGTGCCAGCAGCTTTTCCGACGGGAACTATGGCTACACCTTC. Its translation: CASSFSDGNYGYTF. The whole variable domain, remainder taken from reference TRBV2 and TRBJ1-2, is EPEVTQTPSHQVTQMGQEVILRCVPISNHLYFYWYRQILGQKVEFLVSFYNNEISEKSEIFDDQFSVERPDGSNFTLKIRSTKLEDSAMYFCASSFSDGNYGYTFGSGTRLTVV.